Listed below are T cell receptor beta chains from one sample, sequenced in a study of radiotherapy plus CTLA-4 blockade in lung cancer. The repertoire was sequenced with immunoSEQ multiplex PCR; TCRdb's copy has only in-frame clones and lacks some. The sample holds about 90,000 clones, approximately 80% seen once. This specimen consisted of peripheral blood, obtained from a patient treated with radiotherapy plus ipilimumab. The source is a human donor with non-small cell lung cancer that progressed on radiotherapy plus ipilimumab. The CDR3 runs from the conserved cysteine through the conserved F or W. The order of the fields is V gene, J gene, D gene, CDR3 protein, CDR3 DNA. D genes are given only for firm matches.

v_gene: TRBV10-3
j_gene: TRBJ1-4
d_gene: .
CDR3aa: CAISEMGLNEKLFF
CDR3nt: TGTGCCATCAGTGAAATGGGGTTGAATGAAAAACTGTTTTTT

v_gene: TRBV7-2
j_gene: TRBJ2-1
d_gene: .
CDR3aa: CASSLQGSSYNEQFF
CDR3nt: TGTGCCAGCAGCTTACAGGGGAGCTCCTACAATGAGCAGTTCTTC

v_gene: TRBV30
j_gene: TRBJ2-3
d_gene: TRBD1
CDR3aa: CAWSRGQGEGTDTQYF
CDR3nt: TGTGCCTGGAGTCGTGGACAGGGGGAAGGCACAGATACGCAGTATTTT

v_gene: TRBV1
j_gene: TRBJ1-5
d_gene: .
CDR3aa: CTSSQQERNQPQHF
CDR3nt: TGCACCAGCAGCCAGCAGGAGAGAAATCAGCCCCAGCATTTT

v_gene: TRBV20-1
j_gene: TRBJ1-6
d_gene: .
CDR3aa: CSAAADSPLHF
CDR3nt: TGCAGTGCGGCCGCTGATTCACCCCTCCACTTT

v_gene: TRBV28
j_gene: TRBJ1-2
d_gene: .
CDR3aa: CASSRGGAPVYTF
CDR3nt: TGTGCCAGCAGCCGCGGGGGGGCTCCAGTCTACACCTTC

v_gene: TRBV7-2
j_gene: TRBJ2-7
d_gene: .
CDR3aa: CASSLSAYEQYF
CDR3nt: TGTGCCAGCAGCTTATCCGCCTACGAGCAGTACTTC

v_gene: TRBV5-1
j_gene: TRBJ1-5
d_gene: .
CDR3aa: CASSLVSDQPQHF
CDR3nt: TGCGCCAGCAGCCTCGTCTCGGATCAGCCCCAGCATTTT

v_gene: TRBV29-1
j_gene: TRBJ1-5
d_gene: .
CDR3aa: CSAGGPNQPQHF
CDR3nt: TGCAGCGCCGGCGGGCCGAATCAGCCCCAGCATTTT

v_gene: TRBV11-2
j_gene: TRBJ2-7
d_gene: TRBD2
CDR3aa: CASSLVFPISGGPTSEQYF
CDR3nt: TGTGCCAGCAGCTTAGTCTTCCCTATTAGCGGGGGGCCCACTAGCGAGCAGTACTTC

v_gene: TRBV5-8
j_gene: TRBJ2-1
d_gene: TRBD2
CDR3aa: CASSLDGGAYNEQFF
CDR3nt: TGTGCCAGCAGCTTGGACGGGGGGGCATACAATGAGCAGTTCTTC